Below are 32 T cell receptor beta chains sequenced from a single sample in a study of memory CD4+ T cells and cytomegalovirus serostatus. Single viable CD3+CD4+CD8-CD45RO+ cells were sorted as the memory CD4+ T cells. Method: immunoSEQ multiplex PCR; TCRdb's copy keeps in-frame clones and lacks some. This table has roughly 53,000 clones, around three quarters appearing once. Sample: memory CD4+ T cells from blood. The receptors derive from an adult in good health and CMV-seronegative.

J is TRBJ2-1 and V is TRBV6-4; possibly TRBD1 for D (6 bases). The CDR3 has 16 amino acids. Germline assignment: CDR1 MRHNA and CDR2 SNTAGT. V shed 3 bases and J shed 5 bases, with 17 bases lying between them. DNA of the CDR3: TGTGCCAGCAGTGATTTTGGGGGCTTAGGGGACAATGAGCAGTTCTTC. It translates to CASSDFGGLGDNEQFF.

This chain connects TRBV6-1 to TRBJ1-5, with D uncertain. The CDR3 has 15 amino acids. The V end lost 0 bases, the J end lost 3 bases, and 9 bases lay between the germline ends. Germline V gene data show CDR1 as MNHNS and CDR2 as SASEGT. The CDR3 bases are TGTGCCAGCAGTGAAGCAGAGTTATACAATCAGCCCCAGCATTTT. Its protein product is CASSEAELYNQPQHF.

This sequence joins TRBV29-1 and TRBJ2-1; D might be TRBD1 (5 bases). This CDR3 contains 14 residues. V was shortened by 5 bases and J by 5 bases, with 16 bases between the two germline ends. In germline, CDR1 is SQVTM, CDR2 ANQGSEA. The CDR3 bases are TGCAGCGTTAGAAGAACGGACAAGAACAATGAGCAGTTCTTC. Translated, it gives CSVRRTDKNNEQFF.

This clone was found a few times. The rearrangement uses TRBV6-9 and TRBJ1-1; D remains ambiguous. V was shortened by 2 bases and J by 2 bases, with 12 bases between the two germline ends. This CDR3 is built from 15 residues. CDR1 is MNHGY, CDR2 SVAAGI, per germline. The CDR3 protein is CASSYPGRINTEAFF. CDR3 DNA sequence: TGTGCCAGCAGTTATCCGGGCAGAATAAACACTGAAGCTTTCTTT.

The CDR3 region is CASSLWDRKGVYQPQHF. CDR3 DNA sequence: TGTGCCAGCAGCTTGTGGGACAGAAAGGGGGTTTATCAGCCCCAGCATTTT. The V call is TRBV5-4, the J call TRBJ1-5, with TRBD1 identical over 7 bases. The CDR3 is 17 residues long. Looked up from germline, CDR1 is SGHNT and CDR2 is YYREEE (reference sequence). The ends lost 1 base at V and 5 bases at J; junction bases unmatched: 12.

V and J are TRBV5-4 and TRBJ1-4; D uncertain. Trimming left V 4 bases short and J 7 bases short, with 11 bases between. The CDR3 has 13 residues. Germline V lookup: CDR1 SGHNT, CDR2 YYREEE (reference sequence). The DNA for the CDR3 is TGTGCCAGCAGCGGGCTGGCGGGTGAAAAACTGTTTTTT. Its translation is CASSGLAGEKLFF.

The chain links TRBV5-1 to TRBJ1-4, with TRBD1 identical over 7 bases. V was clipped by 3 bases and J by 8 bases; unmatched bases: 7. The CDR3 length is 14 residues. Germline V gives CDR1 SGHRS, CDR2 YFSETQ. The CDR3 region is CASSSGTAFEKLFF. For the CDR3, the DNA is TGCGCCAGCAGCTCCGGGACAGCCTTCGAAAAACTGTTTTTT.

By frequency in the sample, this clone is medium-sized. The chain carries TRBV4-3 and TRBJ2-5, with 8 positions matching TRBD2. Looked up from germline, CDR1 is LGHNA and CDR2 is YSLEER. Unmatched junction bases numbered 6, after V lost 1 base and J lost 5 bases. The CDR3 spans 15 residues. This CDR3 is CASSQGIAGRETQYF. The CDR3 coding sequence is TGCGCCAGCAGCCAAGGGATAGCGGGGAGGGAGACCCAGTACTTC.

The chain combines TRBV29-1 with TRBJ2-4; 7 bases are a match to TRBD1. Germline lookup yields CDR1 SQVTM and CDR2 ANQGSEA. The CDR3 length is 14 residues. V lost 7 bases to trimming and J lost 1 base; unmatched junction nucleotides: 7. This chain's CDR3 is CSARDSWAKNIQYF. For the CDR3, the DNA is TGCAGCGCCCGGGACAGCTGGGCCAAAAACATTCAGTACTTC.

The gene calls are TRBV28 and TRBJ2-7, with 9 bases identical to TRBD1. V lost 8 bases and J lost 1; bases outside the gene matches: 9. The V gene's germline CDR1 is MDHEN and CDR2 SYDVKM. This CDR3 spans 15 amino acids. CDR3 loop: CASGTSGTGSYEQYF. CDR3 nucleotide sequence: TGTGCCAGCGGGACTTCCGGGACAGGGTCCTACGAGCAGTACTTC. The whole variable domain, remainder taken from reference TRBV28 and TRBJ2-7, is DVKVTQSSRYLVKRTGEKVFLECVQDMDHENMFWYRQDPGLGLRLIYFSYDVKMKEKGDIPEGYSVSREKKERFSLILESASTNQTSMYLCASGTSGTGSYEQYFGPGTRLTVT.

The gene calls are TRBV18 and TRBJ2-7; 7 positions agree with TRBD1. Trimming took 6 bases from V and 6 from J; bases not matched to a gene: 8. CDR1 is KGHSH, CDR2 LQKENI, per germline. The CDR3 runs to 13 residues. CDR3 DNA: TGTGCCAGCTCGTCCGACAGGGATGGCGAGCAGTACTTC. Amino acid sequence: CASSSDRDGEQYF.

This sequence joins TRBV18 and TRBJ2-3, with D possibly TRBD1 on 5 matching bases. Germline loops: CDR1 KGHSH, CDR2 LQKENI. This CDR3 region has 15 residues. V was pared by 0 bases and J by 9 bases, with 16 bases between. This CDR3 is CASSPPSTVPQTQYF. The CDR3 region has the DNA TGTGCCAGCTCACCACCTTCGACAGTCCCCCAAACGCAGTATTTT.

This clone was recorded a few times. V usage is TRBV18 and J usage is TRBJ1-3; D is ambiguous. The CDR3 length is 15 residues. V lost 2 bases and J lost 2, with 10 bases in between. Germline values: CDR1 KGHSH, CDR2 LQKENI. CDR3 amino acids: CASSPAAKAGNTIYF. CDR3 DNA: TGTGCCAGCTCACCAGCCGCCAAAGCTGGAAACACCATATATTTT.

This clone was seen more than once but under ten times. This chain's CDR3 is CASSPLWGRTTNEKLFF. Here the CDR3 DNA reads TGTGCCAGCAGCCCCCTCTGGGGTCGTACAACTAATGAAAAACTGTTTTTT. The V call is TRBV7-2, the J call TRBJ1-4, with D unclear. The V gene lost 5 bases and the J gene lost 0 bases, with 16 bases spanning the gap. The CDR3 loop spans 17 amino acids. The V gene's germline CDR1 is SGHTA and CDR2 FQGNSA. The full variable domain, rest sourced from reference TRBV7-2 and TRBJ1-4, is GAGVSQSPSNKVTEKGKDVELRCDPISGHTALYWYRQSLGQGLEFLIYFQGNSAPDKSGLPSDRFSAERTGGSVSTLTIQRTQQEDSAVYLCASSPLWGRTTNEKLFFGSGTQLSVL.

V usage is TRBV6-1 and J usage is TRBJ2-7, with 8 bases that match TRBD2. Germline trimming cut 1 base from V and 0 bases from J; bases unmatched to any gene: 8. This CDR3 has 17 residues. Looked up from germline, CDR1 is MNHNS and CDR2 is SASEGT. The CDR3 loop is CASSEGGKREISYEQYF. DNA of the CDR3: TGTGCCAGCAGTGAAGGTGGTAAGCGGGAGATCTCCTACGAGCAGTACTTC.

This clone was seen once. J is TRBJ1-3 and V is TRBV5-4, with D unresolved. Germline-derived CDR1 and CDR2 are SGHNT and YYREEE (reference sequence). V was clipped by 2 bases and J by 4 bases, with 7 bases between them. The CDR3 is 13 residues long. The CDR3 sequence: CASSFDGGNTIYF. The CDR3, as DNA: TGTGCCAGCAGCTTCGACGGAGGAAACACCATATATTTT.

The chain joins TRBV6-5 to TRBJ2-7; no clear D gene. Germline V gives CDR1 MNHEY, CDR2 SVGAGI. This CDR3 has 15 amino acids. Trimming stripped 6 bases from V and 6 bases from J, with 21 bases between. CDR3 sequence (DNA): TGTGCCAGCAGCGCCGCCGGGTTTCCCCGTGGCGAGCAGTACTTC. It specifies CASSAAGFPRGEQYF.

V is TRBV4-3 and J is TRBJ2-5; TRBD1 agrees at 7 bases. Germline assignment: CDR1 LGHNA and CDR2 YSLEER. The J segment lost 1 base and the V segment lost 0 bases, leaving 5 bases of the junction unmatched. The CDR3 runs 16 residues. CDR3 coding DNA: TGCGCCAGCAGCCAAGATCGGGACAGATTCCAAGAGACCCAGTACTTC. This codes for CASSQDRDRFQETQYF.

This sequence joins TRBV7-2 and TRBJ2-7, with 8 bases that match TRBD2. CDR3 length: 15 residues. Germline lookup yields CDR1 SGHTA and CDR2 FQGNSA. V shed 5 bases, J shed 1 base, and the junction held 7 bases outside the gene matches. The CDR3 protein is CASSDSGGPSYEQYF. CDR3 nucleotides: TGTGCCAGCAGCGACTCGGGAGGGCCGTCCTACGAGCAGTACTTC. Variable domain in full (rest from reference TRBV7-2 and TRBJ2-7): GAGVSQSPSNKVTEKGKDVELRCDPISGHTALYWYRQSLGQGLEFLIYFQGNSAPDKSGLPSDRFSAERTGGSVSTLTIQRTQQEDSAVYLCASSDSGGPSYEQYFGPGTRLTVT.

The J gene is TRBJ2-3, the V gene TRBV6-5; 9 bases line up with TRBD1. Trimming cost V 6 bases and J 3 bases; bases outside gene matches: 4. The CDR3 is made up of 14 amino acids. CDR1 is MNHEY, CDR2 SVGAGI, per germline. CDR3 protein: CASRRGTGTDTQYF. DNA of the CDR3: TGTGCCAGCAGACGCGGGACAGGGACAGATACGCAGTATTTT.

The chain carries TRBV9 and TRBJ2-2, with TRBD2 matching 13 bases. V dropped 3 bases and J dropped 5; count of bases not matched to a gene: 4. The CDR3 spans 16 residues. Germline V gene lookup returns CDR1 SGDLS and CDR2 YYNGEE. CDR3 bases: TGTGCCAGCAGCGCACTAGCGGGAGGGGGTACCGGGGAGCTGTTTTTT. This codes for CASSALAGGGTGELFF.

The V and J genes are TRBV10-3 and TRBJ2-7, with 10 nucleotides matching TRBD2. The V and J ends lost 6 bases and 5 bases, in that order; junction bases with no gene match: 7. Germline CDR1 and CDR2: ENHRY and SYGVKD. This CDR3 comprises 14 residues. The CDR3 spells CAISDRLAGHEQYF. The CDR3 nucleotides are TGTGCCATCAGCGATAGACTAGCGGGCCACGAGCAGTACTTC.

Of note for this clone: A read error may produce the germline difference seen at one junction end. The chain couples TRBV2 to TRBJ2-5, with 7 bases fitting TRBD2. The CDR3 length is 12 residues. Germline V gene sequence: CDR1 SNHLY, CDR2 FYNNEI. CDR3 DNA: TGTGCCAGCAGTGAAGTGGGGACTACTATTGACTTC. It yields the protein CASSEVGTTIDF.

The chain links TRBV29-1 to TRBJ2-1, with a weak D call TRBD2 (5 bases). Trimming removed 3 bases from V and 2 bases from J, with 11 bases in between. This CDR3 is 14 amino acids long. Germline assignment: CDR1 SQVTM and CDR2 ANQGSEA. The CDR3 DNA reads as TGCAGCGTTGATCAGCGGAGAACCTACAATGAGCAGTTCTTC. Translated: CSVDQRRTYNEQFF.

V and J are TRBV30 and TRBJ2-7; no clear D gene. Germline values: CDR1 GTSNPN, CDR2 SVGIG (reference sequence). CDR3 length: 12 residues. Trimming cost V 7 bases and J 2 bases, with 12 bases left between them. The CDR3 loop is CALEAGAYEQYF. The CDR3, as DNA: TGTGCCTTAGAGGCAGGAGCCTACGAGCAGTACTTC.

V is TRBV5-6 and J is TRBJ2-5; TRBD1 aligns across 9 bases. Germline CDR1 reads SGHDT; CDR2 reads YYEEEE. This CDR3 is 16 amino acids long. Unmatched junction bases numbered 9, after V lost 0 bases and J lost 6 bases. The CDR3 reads CASSLAGTGGLKTQYF. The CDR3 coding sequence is TGTGCCAGCAGCTTGGCTGGTACAGGGGGCTTGAAGACCCAGTACTTC.

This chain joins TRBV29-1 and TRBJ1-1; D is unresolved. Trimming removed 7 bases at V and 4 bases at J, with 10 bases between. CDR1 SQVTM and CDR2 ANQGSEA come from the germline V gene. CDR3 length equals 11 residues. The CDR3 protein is CSAGSSTEAFF. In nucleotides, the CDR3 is TGCAGCGCGGGCTCAAGCACTGAAGCTTTCTTT.

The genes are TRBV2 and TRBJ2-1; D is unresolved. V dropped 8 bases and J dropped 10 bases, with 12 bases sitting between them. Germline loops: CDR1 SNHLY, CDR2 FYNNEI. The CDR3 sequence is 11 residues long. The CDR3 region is CASFLAGEQFF. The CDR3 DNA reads TGTGCCAGCTTCCTGGCAGGAGAGCAGTTCTTC.

CDR3 DNA: TGTGCCATAAGCAGGGGGCGCGACTATGGCTACACCTTC. Encoded protein: CAISRGRDYGYTF. The V call is TRBV6-5, the J call TRBJ1-2; 8 bases align to TRBD1. The CDR3 sequence is 13 residues long. Germline V lookup: CDR1 MNHEY, CDR2 SVGAGI. With V trimmed by 10 bases and J by 3 bases, 7 bases remained unmatched.

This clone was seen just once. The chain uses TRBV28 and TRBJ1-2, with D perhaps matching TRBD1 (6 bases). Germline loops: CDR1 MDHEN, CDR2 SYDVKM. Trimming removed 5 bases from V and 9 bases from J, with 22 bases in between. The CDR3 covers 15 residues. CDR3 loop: CASSPLGGQLASYTF. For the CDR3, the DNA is TGTGCCAGCAGTCCTCTGGGGGGCCAGCTCGCGAGCTACACCTTC.

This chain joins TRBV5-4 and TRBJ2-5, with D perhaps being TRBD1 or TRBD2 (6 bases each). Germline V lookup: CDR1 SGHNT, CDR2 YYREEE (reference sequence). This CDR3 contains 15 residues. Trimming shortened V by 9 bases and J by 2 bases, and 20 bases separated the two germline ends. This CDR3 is CATQQGGRTQETQYF. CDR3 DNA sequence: TGTGCCACCCAACAGGGAGGCAGGACTCAAGAGACCCAGTACTTC.

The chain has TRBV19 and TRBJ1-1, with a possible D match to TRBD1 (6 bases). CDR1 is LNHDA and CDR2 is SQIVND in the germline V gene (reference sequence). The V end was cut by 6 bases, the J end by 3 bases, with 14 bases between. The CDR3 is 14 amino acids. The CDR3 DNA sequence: TGTGCCAGTAGGTATGTTAACAGGGACACTGAAGCTTTCTTT. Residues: CASRYVNRDTEAFF. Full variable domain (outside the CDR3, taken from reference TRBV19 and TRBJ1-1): DGGITQSPKYLFRKEGQNVTLSCEQNLNHDAMYWYRQDPGQGLRLIYYSQIVNDFQKGDIAEGYSVSREKKESFPLTVTSAQKNPTAFYLCASRYVNRDTEAFFGQGTRLTVV.